This passage covers 2 T cell receptor beta chains from one sample sequenced in a study of cytomegalovirus exposure and HLA in healthy donors. With 60 Vbeta and 13 Jbeta primers, the PCR was carried out. Measured with immunoSEQ multiplex PCR; TCRdb has only the in-frame clones, and not every one. The sample records over 85,000 clones, more than 75% being singletons. Input material: PBMCs. The origin of the receptors is a man aged 40-49 years in good health and CMV-seronegative.

The chain employs TRBV6-5 and TRBJ2-3; 8 positions agree with TRBD2. V shed 9 bases and J 0 bases; nucleotides not matched to a gene: 8. The CDR3 consists of 15 residues. CDR1 MNHEY and CDR2 SVGAGI come from the germline V gene. The CDR3 is CASLEAGGSTDTQYF. In DNA form, the CDR3 reads TGTGCCAGTCTTGAGGCGGGGGGTAGCACAGATACGCAGTATTTT.

The rearrangement uses TRBV30 and TRBJ2-1, with D unclear. The CDR3 runs 13 residues. The germline CDR1 and CDR2 sequences are GTSNPN and SVGIG (reference sequence). V was clipped by 1 base and J by 3 bases, with 7 bases between them. Here the CDR3 reads CAWSGYGYNEQFF. In DNA, the CDR3 is TGTGCCTGGAGTGGATACGGCTACAATGAGCAGTTCTTC.